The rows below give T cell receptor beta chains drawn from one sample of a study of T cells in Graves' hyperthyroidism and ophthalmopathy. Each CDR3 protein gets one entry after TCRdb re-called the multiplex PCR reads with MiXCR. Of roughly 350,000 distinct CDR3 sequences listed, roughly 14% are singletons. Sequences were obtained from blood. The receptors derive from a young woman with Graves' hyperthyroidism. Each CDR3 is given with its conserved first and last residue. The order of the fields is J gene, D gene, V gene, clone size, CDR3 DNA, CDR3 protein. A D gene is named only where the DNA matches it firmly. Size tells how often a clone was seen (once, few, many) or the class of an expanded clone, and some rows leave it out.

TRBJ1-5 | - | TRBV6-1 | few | TGTGCCAGCAGCCCGGGGGCTGGACAGCCCCAGCATTTT | CASSPGAGQPQHF
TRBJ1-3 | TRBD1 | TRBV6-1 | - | TGTGCCAGCAGTCCTGACAGGGGCCGCTCTGGAAACACCATATATTTT | CASSPDRGRSGNTIYF
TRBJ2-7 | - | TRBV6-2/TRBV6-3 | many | TGTGCCAGCAGTCGGGTTTCGGGCTCCTACGAGCAGTACTTC | CASSRVSGSYEQYF
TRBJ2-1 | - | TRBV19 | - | TGTGCCAGTAACAAGTACAATGAGCAGTTCTTC | CASNKYNEQFF
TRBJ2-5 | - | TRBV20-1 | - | TGCAGTGCTAGAATGACAAGCAGCCTACGGTCGGGAGAGACCCAGTACTTC | CSARMTSSLRSGETQYF
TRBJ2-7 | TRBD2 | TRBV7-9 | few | TGTGCCAGCAGTAGACTAGCGGGAGTAGACCTGCAGTACTTC | CASSRLAGVDLQYF
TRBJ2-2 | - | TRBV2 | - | TGTGCCAGCAAAAGACAGGCCTCGAACACCGGGGAGCTGCTTTTT | CASKRQASNTGELLF
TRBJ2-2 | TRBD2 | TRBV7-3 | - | TGTGCCAGCAGCCGTCGGACTAGCGGGCCCGGGGAGCTGTTTTTT | CASSRRTSGPGELFF
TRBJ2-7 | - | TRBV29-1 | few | TGCAGCGTTGTAGGTCTCGGATTCTACGAGCAGTACTTC | CSVVGLGFYEQYF
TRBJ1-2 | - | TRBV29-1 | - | TGCAGCGTTGCTTGGCAGTCCCTTAACTATGGCTACACCTTC | CSVAWQSLNYGYTF
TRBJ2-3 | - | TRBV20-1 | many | TGCAGTGCTCCCCCCGGACACCCCACAGATACGCAGTATTTT | CSAPPGHPTDTQYF
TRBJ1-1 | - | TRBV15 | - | TGTGCCACCAGCGGATGGGGGGGGAACACTGAAGCTTTCTTT | CATSGWGGNTEAFF
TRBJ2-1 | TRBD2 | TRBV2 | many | TGTGCCAGCGGTAAGGCTGCGGGAGGCAATGAGCAGTTCTTC | CASGKAAGGNEQFF